This is a list of T cell receptor beta chains from one sample in a study of T cell clones after liver transplantation. Profiling relied on immunoSEQ multiplex PCR, and the TCRdb table lists in-frame clones only, not all of them. This table has about 70,000 clones, around 80% appearing once. Sequencing was performed on CD4+ T cells from blood, taken 12 months after liver transplant. The receptors derive from a human patient who received a liver transplant. The graft donor may be the source of some T cells. Both conserved end residues are part of each CDR3. The D gene is left open where the match is weak. Clone size is shown for a subset of rows, as once, few, many or a class of expanded clone.

clone_size: NA; cdr3_length: 15; d_call: TRBD2; v_call: TRBV29-1; j_call: TRBJ2-7; cdr3_nt: TGCAGCGTTGACGGGCGGGAGATCGGAAGGGGCGAGCAGTACTTC; cdr3_aa: CSVDGREIGRGEQYF
clone_size: NA; cdr3_length: 15; d_call: TRBD1; v_call: TRBV19; j_call: TRBJ1-2; cdr3_nt: TGTGCCAGTAGTATAGGGAAGACAGGGAGCTATGGCTACACCTTC; cdr3_aa: CASSIGKTGSYGYTF
clone_size: few; cdr3_length: 13; d_call: NA; v_call: TRBV4-1; j_call: TRBJ2-5; cdr3_nt: TGCGCCAGCAGCCAAGAGGTTTCAGAGACCCAGTACTTC; cdr3_aa: CASSQEVSETQYF
clone_size: NA; cdr3_length: 16; d_call: NA; v_call: TRBV7-8; j_call: TRBJ1-5; cdr3_nt: TGTGCCAGCACACGACTACAGGGTGATAGCAATCAGCCCCAGCATTTT; cdr3_aa: CASTRLQGDSNQPQHF
clone_size: NA; cdr3_length: 13; d_call: NA; v_call: TRBV2; j_call: TRBJ1-4; cdr3_nt: TGTGCCAGCAAGCTCGGGACGTTTGAAAAACTGTTTTTT; cdr3_aa: CASKLGTFEKLFF
clone_size: NA; cdr3_length: 13; d_call: NA; v_call: TRBV13; j_call: TRBJ2-3; cdr3_nt: TGTGCCAGCAGCTTAGAGGACACAGATACGCAGTATTTT; cdr3_aa: CASSLEDTDTQYF
clone_size: NA; cdr3_length: 15; d_call: TRBD1; v_call: TRBV5-5; j_call: TRBJ1-2; cdr3_nt: TGTGCCAGCAGCTTGGCCGCAGGGGGCCAATATGGCTACACCTTC; cdr3_aa: CASSLAAGGQYGYTF
clone_size: NA; cdr3_length: 17; d_call: NA; v_call: TRBV28; j_call: TRBJ1-1; cdr3_nt: TGTGCCAGCAGGGGGTCCCGGGGCAGGGATTCGAACACTGAAGCTTTCTTT; cdr3_aa: CASRGSRGRDSNTEAFF
clone_size: NA; cdr3_length: 15; d_call: NA; v_call: TRBV5-1; j_call: TRBJ1-3; cdr3_nt: TGCGCCAGCAGCTTGGACACCGCCTCTGGAAACACCATATATTTT; cdr3_aa: CASSLDTASGNTIYF
clone_size: NA; cdr3_length: 16; d_call: NA; v_call: TRBV7-2; j_call: TRBJ1-2; cdr3_nt: TGTGCCAGCAGCTTAGGGACAGTAATTTCCAACTATGGCTACACCTTC; cdr3_aa: CASSLGTVISNYGYTF